The subject of this entry is one T cell receptor (beta chain). Study processing details: Reference gene primer amplification yielded estimated nucleated cell counts. Clones were read by immunoSEQ multiplex PCR, and TCRdb kept only the in-frame ones, dropping some. V, J and clone size derive from that table, while D and trimming were established from the DNA sequence. The data show about 62,000 clones, with 70% to 90% seen just once and 1% to 1.5% held by the top ten. Trimming removed 5 bases from V and 3 bases from J; junction bases left unmatched: 2. From germline, CDR1 is MDHEN and CDR2 SYDVKM. The CDR3 runs 14 residues. This entry is derived from a study of blood T cell repertoires in COVID-19. Study context: There were acute and convalescent COVID-19 samples, and they came from the United States, Italy and Spain. PBMCs, B-cell-depleted T cells, or T cells were the source of the cDNA or gDNA that made up the material.

The sequencing sample was made of peripheral blood. This rearrangement joins TRBV28 to TRBJ1-4, with 8 bases fitting TRBD1. The receptor comes from a woman aged 80 or over with acute or convalescent COVID-19. The CDR3 reads CASSTGGANEKLFF. The CDR3 coding sequence is TGTGCCAGCAGTACAGGGGGTGCTAATGAAAAACTGTTTTTT.